The 25 T cell receptor beta chains below were found in one sample sequenced in a study of OX40 agonist ivuxolimab in advanced cancers. Sequenced by immunoSEQ multiplex PCR; TCRdb stores in-frame clones only, minus some. The repertoire holds more than 70,000 clones, about 89% seen once, with about 1.6% in the top ten. The sequenced sample was CD4+ or CD8+ T cells sorted from blood, obtained in a trial of the OX40 agonist ivuxolimab. These receptors were collected from an adult with an advanced solid tumor such as melanoma, head and neck, liver or kidney cancer.

This clone was counted a single time. The junction differs from germline at one of its ends, possibly a read error. This CDR3 is CASSLALGTSGRRDF. For the CDR3, the DNA is TGTGCCAGCAGCTTAGCCCTAGGGACTAGCGGGAGAAGGGACTTC. The V call is TRBV7-2, the J call TRBJ2-5, with TRBD2 matching 14 bases. Germline-derived CDR1 and CDR2 are SGHTA and FQGNSA. This CDR3 region has 15 residues.

This chain uses TRBV28 with TRBJ2-7; D not certain. This CDR3 contains 14 residues. Germline loops: CDR1 MDHEN, CDR2 SYDVKM. V gave up 1 base and J gave up 0 bases, with 7 bases separating them. CDR3 residues: CASSLSSASYEQYF. The CDR3 DNA is TGTGCCAGCAGTTTATCTTCAGCCTCCTACGAGCAGTACTTC.

This chain connects TRBV6-1 to TRBJ2-2; 8 positions match TRBD1. The ends lost 11 bases at V and 2 bases at J; junction bases unmatched: 7. This CDR3 comprises 14 residues. The germline CDR1 and CDR2 sequences are MNHNS and SASEGT. CDR3 nucleotide sequence: TGTGCCTTAAGAGGGACAGGCAACACCGGGGAGCTGTTTTTT. This gives the protein CALRGTGNTGELFF.

The genes are TRBV10-3 and TRBJ2-3; TRBD2 aligns across 8 bases. The CDR3 length is 14 residues. V shed 5 bases and J 4 bases; nucleotides not matched to a gene: 5. From germline, CDR1 is ENHRY and CDR2 SYGVKD. As DNA, the CDR3 is TGTGCCATCAGTCAAGCGGGAGCCCCAGATACGCAGTATTTT. Protein product: CAISQAGAPDTQYF.

The J gene is TRBJ2-7, the V gene TRBV9, with 9 bases lining up with TRBD2. The V gene's germline CDR1 is SGDLS and CDR2 YYNGEE. The CDR3 spans 15 residues. V lost 0 bases and J lost 5; bases outside the gene matches: 6. CDR3 protein: CASSVAGGLADEQYF. Written as DNA, the CDR3 is TGTGCCAGCAGCGTAGCGGGGGGACTAGCTGACGAGCAGTACTTC. Looking up the rest from reference TRBV9 and TRBJ2-7 gives the full variable domain: DSGVTQTPKHLITATGQRVTLRCSPRSGDLSVYWYQQSLDQGLQFLIQYYNGEERAKGNILERFSAQQFPDLHSELNLSSLELGDSALYFCASSVAGGLADEQYFGPGTRLTVT.

The V call is TRBV6-6, the J call TRBJ1-1; the D gene is possibly TRBD1 (6 bases). The CDR3 contains 14 residues. Trimming took 7 bases from V and 5 from J, leaving 17 bases between them. Germline CDR1 MNHNY, CDR2 SVGAGI (reference sequence). CDR3 coding DNA: TGTGCCAGCACTACGGGACAAAAGGGAACTGAAGCTTTCTTT. Protein sequence: CASTTGQKGTEAFF.

The CDR3 DNA is TGTGCCAGCAGTTACTCACTAGCGGGACCCTATGATGAGCAGTTCTTC. Translation: CASSYSLAGPYDEQFF. This chain uses TRBV6-6 with TRBJ2-1, with TRBD2 matching over 10 bases. CDR3 length: 16 amino acids. The V segment lost 0 bases and the J segment 8 bases; nucleotides outside the gene matches: 7. Germline CDR1 reads MNHNY; CDR2 reads SVGAGI (reference sequence).

A single count supports this clone. The chain couples TRBV11-1 to TRBJ2-1; tentatively, D is TRBD1 or TRBD2 (6 bases each). CDR3 length: 13 amino acids. Looked up from germline, CDR1 is SGHAT and CDR2 is FQDESV (reference sequence). Trimming took 2 bases from V and 6 from J, leaving 8 bases between them. The CDR3 sequence is CASSLPGANEQFF. CDR3 sequence (DNA): TGTGCCAGCAGCTTACCGGGGGCCAATGAGCAGTTCTTC. Full variable domain (missing parts from reference TRBV11-1 and TRBJ2-1): EAEVAQSPRYKITEKSQAVAFWCDPISGHATLYWYRQILGQGPELLVQFQDESVVDDSQLPKDRFSAERLKGVDSTLKIQPAELGDSAMYLCASSLPGANEQFFGPGTRLTVL.

This chain connects TRBV6-1 to TRBJ1-2; D remains ambiguous. Germline V CDR1 and CDR2: MNHNS, SASEGT. This CDR3 has 15 residues. Trimming removed 1 base at V and 3 bases at J, with 12 bases between. CDR3 sequence: CASSEGAAGYYGYTF. The CDR3 DNA follows: TGTGCCAGCAGTGAAGGGGCGGCGGGGTACTATGGCTACACCTTC.

The count of this clone is one. The gene calls are TRBV5-1 and TRBJ2-6; no clear D gene. The V end lost 3 bases, the J end lost 4 bases, and 11 bases lay between the germline ends. The CDR3 has 15 residues. Germline V gene sequence: CDR1 SGHRS, CDR2 YFSETQ. The CDR3 loop reads CASSSRTNGANVLTF. Written as DNA, the CDR3 is TGCGCCAGCAGCTCCCGGACGAACGGGGCCAACGTCCTGACTTTC.

The chain combines TRBV19 with TRBJ1-3; 10 nucleotides match TRBD1. CDR1 is LNHDA, CDR2 SQIVND, per germline (reference sequence). There are 15 residues in the CDR3. The junction had 5 bases not matched to a gene; V was cut back by 7 bases and J by 2 bases. The CDR3 spells CASTPGQGAGNTIYF. The DNA of the CDR3 is TGTGCCAGTACACCAGGACAGGGGGCTGGAAACACCATATATTTT.

J is TRBJ2-1 and V is TRBV5-1; the D gene is possibly TRBD2 (6 bases). With 5 bases removed from V and 7 bases from J, the gap between germline ends came to 16 bases. Germline-derived CDR1 and CDR2 are SGHRS and YFSETQ. CDR3 length: 14 amino acids. The CDR3 nucleotides are TGCGCCAGCAGTCCCGCCTTTCGGGGGAATGAGCAGTTCTTC. Protein product: CASSPAFRGNEQFF.

With regard to this clone: Other DNA sequences from this sample encode an identical CDR3 as well. The chain joins TRBV23-1 to TRBJ2-7; 9 nucleotides agree with TRBD2. TRBV23-1 is known as an ORF, though its function is uncertain. The V segment lost 0 bases and the J segment 4 bases; nucleotides outside the gene matches: 4. This CDR3 comprises 15 residues. DNA of the CDR3: TGCGCCAGCAGTCAATCGGGGCGGGAGGGGTACGAGCAGTACTTC. It translates to CASSQSGREGYEQYF.

The chain joins TRBV6-5 to TRBJ2-7; 10 nucleotides align to TRBD2. CDR1 MNHEY and CDR2 SVGAGI come from the germline V gene. The CDR3 consists of 13 residues. The ends lost 8 bases at V and 4 bases at J; junction bases unmatched: 5. CDR3 nucleotides: TGTGCCAGCTTGCTAGCGGGAGCTTACGAGCAGTACTTC. Translation: CASLLAGAYEQYF.

This clone has only a few counts. The rearrangement uses TRBV7-9 and TRBJ1-1; D unresolved. In germline, CDR1 is SEHNR, CDR2 FQNEAQ (reference sequence). This CDR3 is built from 14 residues. Deletions cut 5 bases from V and 0 bases from J, with 10 bases between. In DNA, the CDR3 is TGTGCCAGCAGCCTTGGGCAGATGAACACTGAAGCTTTCTTT. This sequence encodes CASSLGQMNTEAFF.

This rearrangement joins TRBV5-8 to TRBJ1-5; no clear D gene. CDR3 size: 16 residues. Germline V gene data show CDR1 as SGHTS and CDR2 as YDEGEE. V was cut by 5 bases and J by 0 bases, with 15 bases left in between. CDR3 sequence (DNA): TGTGCCAGCAGACGAGTCTCCGGGGTTAGCAATCAGCCCCAGCATTTT. Protein product: CASRRVSGVSNQPQHF.

The CDR3 nucleotides read TGTGCCATCAGTTCCTCTAATGAAAAACTGTTTTTT. Translated: CAISSSNEKLFF. V gene TRBV10-3 combines with J gene TRBJ1-4; D remains ambiguous. Trimming took 5 bases from V and 3 from J, leaving 4 bases between them. The CDR3 runs to 12 residues. Germline-derived CDR1 and CDR2 are ENHRY and SYGVKD.

The chain combines TRBV7-9 with TRBJ1-1, with D unresolved. CDR3 size: 14 residues. The V and J ends lost 4 bases and 4 bases respectively, with 13 bases between them. Germline lookup yields CDR1 SEHNR and CDR2 FQNEAQ (reference sequence). The CDR3 DNA sequence: TGTGCCAGCAGCTCGGTGGGTTCGACCACTGAAGCTTTCTTT. This translates into CASSSVGSTTEAFF.

The V gene is TRBV2, the J gene TRBJ1-2, with D possibly TRBD1 on 5 matching bases. Looked up from germline, CDR1 is SNHLY and CDR2 is FYNNEI. V dropped 1 base and J dropped 4 bases, with 7 bases sitting between them. CDR3 length: 13 residues. CDR3 in amino acids: CASSEGGAYGYTF. In DNA, the CDR3 is TGTGCCAGCAGTGAAGGGGGCGCCTATGGCTACACCTTC.

CDR3 in amino acids: CASSLETGRNIQYF. For the CDR3, the DNA is TGTGCCAGCAGCTTAGAAACAGGGAGGAACATTCAGTACTTC. The rearrangement joins TRBV7-2 to TRBJ2-4, with D tentatively TRBD1 or TRBD2 (6 bases each). V shed 1 base and J shed 7 bases, with 11 bases lying between them. Germline V lookup: CDR1 SGHTA, CDR2 FQGNSA. The CDR3 totals 14 residues.

The V call is TRBV4-1, the J call TRBJ2-2; D is undetermined. The V end was cut by 1 base, the J end by 0 bases, with 15 bases between. The CDR3 consists of 18 residues. Germline CDR1 is MGHRA and CDR2 is YSYEKL. CDR3: CASSQVVVGSANTGELFF. Here the CDR3 DNA reads TGCGCCAGCAGCCAAGTAGTAGTGGGATCGGCGAACACCGGGGAGCTGTTTTTT.

The genes are TRBV2 and TRBJ1-4; TRBD1 aligns across 7 bases. The length of the CDR3 is 16 residues. The V and J ends lost 6 bases and 0 bases, in that order; junction bases with no gene match: 7. The germline V gene has CDR1 SNHLY and CDR2 FYNNEI. Here the CDR3 reads CASRTGPFATNEKLFF. The CDR3 nucleotides read TGTGCCAGCAGGACAGGGCCCTTTGCAACTAATGAAAAACTGTTTTTT.

The chain couples TRBV4-1 to TRBJ2-3, with TRBD2 as a possible D gene (6 bases). This CDR3 is built from 15 residues. V gave up 0 bases and J gave up 7 bases, with 14 bases separating them. The V gene's germline CDR1 is MGHRA and CDR2 YSYEKL. CDR3 sequence (DNA): TGCGCCAGCAGCCAAGATGTCGGGGGTAAATATACGCAGTATTTT. Its protein is CASSQDVGGKYTQYF.

The V and J genes are TRBV7-2 and TRBJ2-7, with 8 bases fitting TRBD2. CDR1 and CDR2 (germline): SGHTA, FQGNSA. The CDR3 runs to 15 residues. With V trimmed by 1 base and J by 0 bases, 2 bases remained unmatched. In DNA form, the CDR3 reads TGTGCCAGCAGCTTAGAACTAGCGGACTCCTACGAGCAGTACTTC. Translating it yields CASSLELADSYEQYF.

The chain carries TRBV20-1 and TRBJ2-3; D remains unclear. The germline gives CDR1 DFQATT, CDR2 SNEGSKA (reference sequence). This CDR3 is built from 11 residues. Trimming left V 4 bases short and J 10 bases short, with 12 bases between. The CDR3 bases are TGCAGTGCTAATACTATGTTTCCGCAGTATTTT. Its protein product is CSANTMFPQYF.